A single sample gave rise to the 24 T cell receptor beta chains below, sequenced in a study of shared clonotypes between healthy human individuals. Using immunoSEQ multiplex PCR, the repertoire was profiled, and TCRdb retains in-frame clones only, with some absent. Among hundreds of thousands of clones listed, around four fifths were seen once. The sample comprised memory CD4+ T cells sorted from blood. Subset in this sample: CD45RA-negative fraction. The source is a woman aged 30 to 39 in good health.

This chain joins TRBV7-9 and TRBJ2-3; D is unresolved. Germline V gives CDR1 SEHNR, CDR2 FQNEAQ (reference sequence). The CDR3 is 15 residues long. Trimming removed 5 bases from V and 0 bases from J, with 12 bases in between. The CDR3 coding sequence is TGTGCCAGCAGCAGATTAGGTCAAAGCACAGATACGCAGTATTTT. Its protein is CASSRLGQSTDTQYF.

This chain links TRBV11-2 with TRBJ2-3; D unclear. Trimming took 1 base from V and 6 from J, leaving 5 bases between them. CDR1 and CDR2 (germline): SGHAT, FQNNGV. The CDR3 covers 12 residues. The CDR3: CASSLGYDTQYF. The CDR3 region has the DNA TGTGCCAGCAGCTTAGGTTACGATACGCAGTATTTT. The variable domain in full, completed from reference TRBV11-2 and TRBJ2-3, reads EAGVAQSPRYKIIEKRQSVAFWCNPISGHATLYWYQQILGQGPKLLIQFQNNGVVDDSQLPKDRFSAERLKGVDSTLKIQPAKLEDSAVYLCASSLGYDTQYFGPGTRLTVL.

This clone was picked up a small number of times. The rearrangement joins TRBV7-2 to TRBJ1-2; 10 bases align to TRBD1. Germline CDR1 SGHTA, CDR2 FQGNSA. The V and J ends lost 5 bases and 3 bases, in that order; junction bases with no gene match: 9. The CDR3 totals 16 residues. The CDR3 here is CASSPSGQGMYYGYTF. In DNA, the CDR3 is TGTGCCAGCAGCCCCTCGGGACAGGGGATGTACTATGGCTACACCTTC.

The CDR3 DNA reads as TGTGCCAGCAGCCTCCGGGACAAGGAAAGCGAGCAGTACTTC. Its protein product is CASSLRDKESEQYF. The chain combines TRBV16 with TRBJ2-7, with a possible D match to TRBD1 (6 bases). Germline CDR1 is KGHSY and CDR2 is FQNENV. Trimming removed 4 bases at V and 6 bases at J, with 16 bases between. The CDR3 has 14 amino acids.

The table lists this clone with a few counts. This sequence joins TRBV5-1 and TRBJ2-1, with TRBD2 identical over 7 bases. From germline, CDR1 is SGHRS and CDR2 YFSETQ. The CDR3 has 15 residues. V dropped 5 bases and J dropped 3; count of bases not matched to a gene: 8. CDR3 bases: TGCGCCAGCAGTAACGGGTGGGAGGGCTACAATGAGCAGTTCTTC. Translated: CASSNGWEGYNEQFF. Complete variable domain (other parts from reference TRBV5-1 and TRBJ2-1): KAGVTQTPRYLIKTRGQQVTLSCSPISGHRSVSWYQQTPGQGLQFLFEYFSETQRNKGNFPGRFSGRQFSNSRSEMNVSTLELGDSALYLCASSNGWEGYNEQFFGPGTRLTVL.

This clone was detected ten times or more. This sequence joins TRBV20-1 and TRBJ2-7, with 7 bases matching TRBD1. The CDR3 is 11 residues long. Germline values: CDR1 DFQATT, CDR2 SNEGSKA (reference sequence). CDR3 nucleotides: TGCAGCCGCGGACAGGTGGGGGAGCAGTACTTC. Its protein product is CSRGQVGEQYF.

The chain has TRBV10-3 and TRBJ1-5; no definite D call. This CDR3 has 14 residues. Trimming removed 8 bases at V and 1 base at J, with 12 bases between. In germline, CDR1 is ENHRY, CDR2 SYGVKD. The CDR3 DNA reads as TGTGCCATCCGAGGGTCGGAAAGCAATCAGCCCCAGCATTTT. This sequence encodes CAIRGSESNQPQHF.

The chain joins TRBV7-7 to TRBJ2-1; TRBD1 aligns across 8 bases. The germline V gene encodes CDR1 SSHAT and CDR2 FNYEAQ (reference sequence). V was pared by 5 bases and J by 4 bases, with 10 bases of the junction left unmatched. The CDR3 length is 16 residues. CDR3 bases: TGTGCCAGCAGCCCCACTCCGGGACAGGCGTACAATGAGCAGTTCTTC. Its translation is CASSPTPGQAYNEQFF.

The chain couples TRBV2 to TRBJ2-2; TRBD1 is a possible D gene (5 bases). From germline, CDR1 is SNHLY and CDR2 FYNNEI. The V end lost 4 bases, the J end lost 7 bases, and 10 bases lay between the germline ends. The CDR3 is made up of 13 amino acids. CDR3: CASSGQRGGELFF. Written as DNA, the CDR3 is TGTGCCAGCAGTGGCCAAAGGGGCGGGGAGCTGTTTTTT.

The gene calls are TRBV23-1 and TRBJ2-2; tentative D call: TRBD2 (6 bases). TRBV23-1 is sorted into the ORF group, with uncertain function. The CDR3 runs 14 residues. With 4 bases removed from V and 6 bases from J, the gap between germline ends came to 12 bases. Here the CDR3 DNA reads TGCGCCAGCAGTCGCCACGGGGGTCCCGGGGAGCTGTTTTTT. It codes for CASSRHGGPGELFF.

The V and J genes are TRBV15 and TRBJ1-2; D is unclear. This CDR3 comprises 17 residues. Germline-derived CDR1 and CDR2 are LNHNV and YYDKDF (reference sequence). Trimming shortened V by 1 base and J by 6 bases, and 21 bases separated the two germline ends. CDR3 sequence: CATSRGGTARETNGYTF. DNA for the CDR3: TGTGCCACCAGCAGAGGAGGAACAGCCCGGGAGACTAATGGCTACACCTTC.

This rearrangement joins TRBV7-9 to TRBJ2-2; D not certain. V was clipped by 3 bases and J by 8 bases, with 7 bases between them. The CDR3 contains 12 residues. Germline CDR1 is SEHNR and CDR2 is FQNEAQ (reference sequence). The CDR3 loop reads CASSLLGGELFF. CDR3 sequence (DNA): TGTGCCAGCAGCTTGTTAGGGGGGGAGCTGTTTTTT.

The count of this clone is one. CDR3 amino acids: CASSYPSGRNTGELFF. The CDR3 DNA reads as TGTGCCAGCAGCTATCCTAGCGGACGGAACACCGGGGAGCTGTTTTTT. The V and J genes are TRBV5-6 and TRBJ2-2; TRBD2 matches at 7 bases. The CDR3 is 16 amino acids. The V gene end was trimmed by 3 bases and the J gene end by 1 base; junction bases not matched to a gene: 6. In germline, CDR1 is SGHDT, CDR2 YYEEEE.

This clone is a singleton in its sample. The chain couples TRBV19 to TRBJ1-5; weak D call: TRBD1 (5 bases). The germline V gene has CDR1 LNHDA and CDR2 SQIVND (reference sequence). V was trimmed by 5 bases and J by 5 bases, leaving 16 bases between them. CDR3 length: 15 residues. The DNA of the CDR3 is TGTGCCAGTAGTTCGGGGGGTCACCGAGATCAGCCCCAGCATTTT. Translation: CASSSGGHRDQPQHF.

The genes are TRBV28 and TRBJ1-2; TRBD1 agrees at 9 bases. V lost 3 bases and J lost 5; bases outside the gene matches: 10. Germline V gene sequence: CDR1 MDHEN, CDR2 SYDVKM. The CDR3 has 16 residues. Here the CDR3 DNA reads TGTGCCAGCAGTTTTCTCCTGGACAGGGGACGGTATGGCTACACCTTC. This translates into CASSFLLDRGRYGYTF.

The V and J genes are TRBV5-6 and TRBJ2-4; D possibly uses TRBD1 or TRBD2 (6 bases each). CDR3 size: 14 residues. The V gene's germline CDR1 is SGHDT and CDR2 YYEEEE. The V gene lost 4 bases and the J gene lost 6 bases, with 14 bases spanning the gap. CDR3 in DNA: TGTGCCAGCAGCCACCGGGGGCTCGGAAACATTCAGTACTTC. Translating it yields CASSHRGLGNIQYF.

A word on this clone: Different DNA sequences within this sample yield the same CDR3. CDR3 protein: CSARGDREAFF. The CDR3 DNA is TGCAGTGCTAGAGGTGACCGTGAAGCTTTCTTT. The gene calls are TRBV20-1 and TRBJ1-1; D is unresolved. Germline-derived CDR1 and CDR2 are DFQATT and SNEGSKA (reference sequence). The CDR3 runs to 11 residues. The V gene lost 1 base and the J gene lost 7 bases, with 7 bases spanning the gap.

The chain joins TRBV5-4 to TRBJ2-3; 8 positions agree with TRBD1. Per germline, CDR1 SGHNT and CDR2 YYREEE (reference sequence). Unmatched junction bases numbered 9, after V lost 4 bases and J lost 5 bases. The CDR3 loop spans 15 amino acids. The chain's CDR3 is CASSGGQALGDTQYF. DNA of the CDR3: TGTGCCAGCAGCGGGGGACAGGCTCTTGGAGATACGCAGTATTTT.

This clone appeared a few times. The chain employs TRBV15 and TRBJ2-5; D not certain. The CDR3 has 12 amino acids. The V gene lost 4 bases and the J gene lost 5 bases, with 8 bases spanning the gap. CDR1 and CDR2 from the germline V gene are LNHNV and YYDKDF (reference sequence). The CDR3 here is CATSNPGETQYF. The CDR3 bases are TGTGCCACCAGCAACCCGGGCGAGACCCAGTACTTC.

This chain links TRBV28 with TRBJ2-3, with a tentative D call TRBD2 (6 bases). V lost 6 bases, J lost 3 bases, and 19 bases lay in between. This CDR3 region has 16 residues. Germline CDR1 reads MDHEN; CDR2 reads SYDVKM. The CDR3 DNA reads as TGTGCCAGCAGGTACCGCGGGAATCCTTTAACAGATACGCAGTATTTT. Protein: CASRYRGNPLTDTQYF.

This chain joins TRBV15 and TRBJ1-4, with a tentative D call TRBD1 (5 bases). The CDR3 covers 16 residues. Trimming shortened V by 0 bases and J by 0 bases, and 8 bases separated the two germline ends. The germline V gene has CDR1 LNHNV and CDR2 YYDKDF (reference sequence). The chain's CDR3 is CATSRDGGATNEKLFF. In DNA, the CDR3 is TGTGCCACCAGCAGAGATGGGGGGGCAACTAATGAAAAACTGTTTTTT.

A few counts support this clone. V gene TRBV6-4 combines with J gene TRBJ2-1; TRBD2 matches at 10 bases. From germline, CDR1 is MRHNA and CDR2 SNTAGT. V shed 4 bases and J 4 bases; nucleotides not matched to a gene: 4. The CDR3 sequence is 15 residues long. The CDR3 nucleotides read TGTGCCAGCAGTGTTCTAGCGGGGGCTTACAATGAGCAGTTCTTC. Its translation: CASSVLAGAYNEQFF.

This clone appeared once. The chain carries TRBV10-1 and TRBJ1-1; 7 nucleotides match TRBD1. CDR1 is WNHNN, CDR2 SYGVQD, per germline (reference sequence). Unmatched junction bases numbered 2, after V lost 6 bases and J lost 4 bases. This CDR3 is 12 amino acids long. The CDR3 region is CASSGTATEAFF. CDR3 in DNA: TGCGCCAGCAGCGGGACAGCCACTGAAGCTTTCTTT.

This clone was detected many times. The chain employs TRBV5-1 and TRBJ2-7; 7 nucleotides align to TRBD2. The CDR3 runs to 15 residues. The germline V gene encodes CDR1 SGHRS and CDR2 YFSETQ. The V gene end was trimmed by 2 bases and the J gene end by 3 bases; junction bases not matched to a gene: 8. The CDR3: CASSFGRGELYEQYF. For the CDR3, the DNA is TGCGCCAGCAGCTTCGGACGGGGGGAACTCTACGAGCAGTACTTC.